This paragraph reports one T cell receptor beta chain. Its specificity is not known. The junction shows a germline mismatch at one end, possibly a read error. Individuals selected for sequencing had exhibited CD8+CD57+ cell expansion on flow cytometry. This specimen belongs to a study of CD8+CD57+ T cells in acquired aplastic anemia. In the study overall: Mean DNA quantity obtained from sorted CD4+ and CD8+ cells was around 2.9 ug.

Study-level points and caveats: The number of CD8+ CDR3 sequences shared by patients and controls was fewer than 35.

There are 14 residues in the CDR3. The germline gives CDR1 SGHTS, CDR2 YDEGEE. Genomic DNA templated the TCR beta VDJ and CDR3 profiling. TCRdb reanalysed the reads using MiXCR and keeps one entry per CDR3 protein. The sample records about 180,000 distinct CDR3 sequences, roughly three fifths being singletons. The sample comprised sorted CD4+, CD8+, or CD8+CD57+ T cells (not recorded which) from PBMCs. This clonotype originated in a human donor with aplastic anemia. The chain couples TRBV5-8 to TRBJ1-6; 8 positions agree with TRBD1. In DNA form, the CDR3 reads TGTGCCAGCAGTTTGGACAGGGCGAATTCACCCCTCCACTTT. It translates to CASSLDRANSPLHF. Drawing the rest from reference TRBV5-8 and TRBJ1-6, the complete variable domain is EAGVTQSPTHLIKTRGQQATLRCSPISGHTSVYWYQQALGLGLQFLLWYDEGEERNRGNFPPRFSGRQFPNYSSELNVNALELEDSALYLCASSLDRANSPLHFGNGTRLTVT.